The 4 T cell receptor beta chains below were found in one sample sequenced in a study of regulatory T cells in long-lasting Graves disease. Time point indicated: newly diagnosed GD, antithyroid drugs for less than 3 months. Extracted PBMC RNA gave rise to the TCR library. Building of the TCR beta libraries involved iRepertoire HTBI primers and Arm-PCR of CDR3 regions. TCRdb analysed the multiplex PCR reads with MiXCR anew, one entry per CDR3 protein. The sample lists under 300,000 distinct CDR3 sequences, roughly 18% occurring once. The specimen comprised peripheral blood mononuclear cells (PBMCs), sampled at new diagnosis, from a patient treated with antithyroid drugs. These TCRs come from a female donor with Graves disease.

This clonotype was recorded many times. The chain recombines TRBV28 with TRBJ2-1; the match to TRBD1 covers 10 bases. Per germline, CDR1 MDHEN and CDR2 SYDVKM. V trimming: 6 bases; J trimming: 6 bases; junction bases outside the gene matches: 5. The CDR3 runs to 14 residues. CDR3 protein: CASRERTGGNEQFF. In DNA form, the CDR3 reads TGTGCCAGCAGGGAACGGACAGGGGGCAATGAGCAGTTCTTC.

This clonotype was detected ten times or more. The chain links TRBV29-1 to TRBJ2-3; D is unclear. The CDR3 consists of 14 residues. V was shortened by 6 bases and J by 4 bases, with 17 bases between the two germline ends. Germline V CDR1 and CDR2: SQVTM, ANQGSEA. CDR3 sequence: CSVARRSRADTQYF. The CDR3 DNA follows: TGCAGCGTCGCTCGGCGGAGTCGGGCAGATACGCAGTATTTT.

The sample holds many counts of this clonotype. The V gene is TRBV7-9, the J gene TRBJ2-1; TRBD1 matches 8 bases. The CDR3 contains 13 residues. Per germline, CDR1 SEHNR and CDR2 FQNEAQ (reference sequence). Losses at the gene ends were 5 bases for V and 8 bases for J; bases not matched to a gene: 5. The CDR3 here is CASSPTGVDEQFF. The CDR3 DNA sequence: TGTGCCAGCAGCCCGACAGGGGTCGATGAGCAGTTCTTC.

The chain has TRBV5-6 and TRBJ1-3; maybe TRBD1 (5 bases). V gave up 1 base and J gave up 0 bases, with 8 bases separating them. The CDR3 consists of 15 residues. Germline V gene sequence: CDR1 SGHDT, CDR2 YYEEEE. CDR3 sequence: CASSLWGYSGNTIYF. The CDR3, as DNA: TGTGCCAGCAGCTTGTGGGGCTACTCTGGAAACACCATATATTTT.